This record concerns one TCR beta chain sequence. The data stem from a study of cytomegalovirus exposure and HLA in healthy donors. Germline V gene lookup returns CDR1 MDHEN and CDR2 SYDVKM. Losses at the gene ends were 6 bases for V and 5 bases for J; bases not matched to a gene: 14. The length of the CDR3 is 16 residues. The PCR had 60 Vbeta and 13 Jbeta primers. Clones were sequenced by immunoSEQ multiplex PCR, and TCRdb holds only the in-frame ones, with some missing. The table has some 130,000 clones, approximately 80% seen once. Sequencing input: PBMCs. The sequence derives from a human donor in good health. The chain couples TRBV28 to TRBJ2-5; 8 positions agree with TRBD1. CDR3 amino acids: CASSDRQTGGKETQYF. In DNA, the CDR3 is TGTGCCAGCAGCGACCGGCAAACAGGGGGGAAGGAGACCCAGTACTTC.